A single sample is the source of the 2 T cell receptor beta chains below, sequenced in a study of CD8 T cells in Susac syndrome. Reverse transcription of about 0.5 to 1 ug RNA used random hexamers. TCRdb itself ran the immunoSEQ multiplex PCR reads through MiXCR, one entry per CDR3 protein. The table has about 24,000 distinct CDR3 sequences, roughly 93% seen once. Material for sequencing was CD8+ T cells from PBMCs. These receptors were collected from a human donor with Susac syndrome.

The chain's CDR3 is CASMAVELNSYEQYF. CDR3 sequence (DNA): TGTGCCAGCATGGCGGTGGAGTTAAATTCCTACGAGCAGTACTTC. This chain uses TRBV6-1 with TRBJ2-7; D remains unclear. Trimming removed 7 bases from V and 1 base from J, with 17 bases in between. CDR1 is MNHNS and CDR2 is SASEGT in the germline V gene. This CDR3 is 15 amino acids long.

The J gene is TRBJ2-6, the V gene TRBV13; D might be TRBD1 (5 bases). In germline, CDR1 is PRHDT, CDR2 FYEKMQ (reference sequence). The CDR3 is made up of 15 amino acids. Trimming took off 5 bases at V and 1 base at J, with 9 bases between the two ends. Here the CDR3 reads CASSPTGSGANVLTF. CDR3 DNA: TGTGCCAGCAGCCCTACAGGTTCTGGGGCCAACGTCCTGACTTTC. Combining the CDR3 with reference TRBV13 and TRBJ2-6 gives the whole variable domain AAGVIQSPRHLIKEKRETATLKCYPIPRHDTVYWYQQGPGQDPQFLISFYEKMQSDKGSIPDRFSAQQFSDYHSELNMSSLELGDSALYFCASSPTGSGANVLTFGAGSRLTVL.